This T cell receptor (beta chain) was sequenced for a study of glioma-infiltrating T cells. Broader study findings: Tissue-blood divergence was below expectation in non-neoplastic patients, above in gliomas. Very few CDR3 sequences were shared between tissue and blood.

The CDR3 sequence is 15 residues long. Trimming took 5 bases from V and 1 from J, leaving 17 bases between them. Germline CDR1 is DFQATT and CDR2 is SNEGSKA (reference sequence). The sample holds many counts of this clonotype. Its antigen is still unknown. The iRepertoire nested amplicon-rescue multiplex PCR amplified TCR alpha and beta CDR3s from RNA. One-step reverse transcription and amplification started from roughly 100-400 ng of tissue mRNA or PBMC total RNA. TCRdb reanalysed the multiplex PCR reads using MiXCR and keeps one entry per CDR3 protein. The sample has under 200,000 distinct CDR3 sequences, around 40% seen once.

Sequenced input: glioma tissue, nonneoplastic brain tissue, or PBMCs (not recorded which). This clonotype was sampled from a human donor with low-grade glioma or glioblastoma, undergoing nonglioma brain surgery, or in good health (not recorded which). The V and J genes are TRBV20-1 and TRBJ2-5, with D perhaps matching TRBD2 (7 bases). DNA of the CDR3: TGCAGTGCTCACTCTCGGGGGGCGTCCCAAGAGACCCAGTACTTC. This codes for CSAHSRGASQETQYF.